This is a list of T cell receptor beta chains from one sample in a study of beta chain features in type 1 diabetes. Clones were read by immunoSEQ multiplex PCR, and TCRdb kept only the in-frame ones, dropping some. The repertoire holds approximately 250,000 clones, with roughly 15% as singletons. The specimen sequenced was naive CD4+ T cells from blood. The receptors derive from a middle-aged woman in good health. CDR3s include the opening cysteine and the closing phenylalanine or tryptophan. D genes are given only for firm matches. A clone size is listed for some rows: how often the clone was seen (once, few, many), or a class if it is expanded.

j_call: TRBJ2-5
v_call: TRBV5-1
d_call: TRBD2
clone_size: .
cdr3_aa: CASSWGLAGGETQYF
cdr3_nt: TGCGCCAGCAGCTGGGGACTAGCGGGGGGAGAGACCCAGTACTTC

j_call: TRBJ1-1
v_call: TRBV18
d_call: .
clone_size: few
cdr3_aa: CASSPPARNTEAFF
cdr3_nt: TGTGCCAGCTCACCGCCAGCTAGGAACACTGAAGCTTTCTTT

j_call: TRBJ2-7
v_call: TRBV6-5
d_call: .
clone_size: few
cdr3_aa: CASVPQQGPYEQYF
cdr3_nt: TGTGCCAGCGTCCCCCAACAGGGCCCCTACGAGCAGTACTTC

j_call: TRBJ2-7
v_call: TRBV5-4
d_call: TRBD2
clone_size: .
cdr3_aa: CASSSLASGNQGQYF
cdr3_nt: TGTGCCAGCAGCTCCCTGGCTAGCGGGAACCAAGGGCAGTACTTC

j_call: TRBJ2-7
v_call: TRBV14
d_call: .
clone_size: .
cdr3_aa: CASSQERGSNYEQYF
cdr3_nt: TGTGCCAGCAGCCAAGAAAGAGGGAGCAACTACGAGCAGTACTTC

j_call: TRBJ2-4
v_call: TRBV5-1
d_call: TRBD1
clone_size: .
cdr3_aa: CASSWGTDLAKNIQYF
cdr3_nt: TGCGCCAGCAGCTGGGGGACAGACTTAGCCAAAAACATTCAGTACTTC

j_call: TRBJ2-7
v_call: TRBV7-6
d_call: .
clone_size: .
cdr3_aa: CASSTQGWNYEQYF
cdr3_nt: TGTGCCAGCAGCACACAGGGTTGGAACTACGAGCAGTACTTC

j_call: TRBJ2-7
v_call: TRBV13
d_call: .
clone_size: few
cdr3_aa: CASSLARPTETYEQYF
cdr3_nt: TGTGCCAGCAGCTTAGCCCGTCCAACAGAGACCTACGAGCAGTACTTC

j_call: TRBJ2-2
v_call: TRBV18
d_call: .
clone_size: .
cdr3_aa: CASSLVTPGSCFF
cdr3_nt: .

j_call: TRBJ2-7
v_call: TRBV9
d_call: TRBD2
clone_size: few
cdr3_aa: CASSSGLAGGPNEQYF
cdr3_nt: TGTGCCAGCAGCTCCGGACTAGCGGGGGGGCCCAACGAGCAGTACTTC

j_call: TRBJ2-7
v_call: TRBV2
d_call: TRBD1
clone_size: .
cdr3_aa: CASSDVTGGHEQYF
cdr3_nt: TGTGCCAGCAGTGACGTGACAGGGGGCCATGAGCAGTACTTC

j_call: TRBJ1-2
v_call: TRBV25-1
d_call: TRBD1
clone_size: few
cdr3_aa: CASSPGQGKNLDGYTF
cdr3_nt: TGTGCCAGCAGTCCCGGACAGGGGAAGAATCTGGATGGCTACACCTTC

j_call: TRBJ1-2
v_call: TRBV4-3
d_call: .
clone_size: .
cdr3_aa: CASSQEGAIGGYTF
cdr3_nt: TGCGCCAGCAGCCAAGAGGGAGCGATTGGTGGCTACACCTTC

j_call: TRBJ2-7
v_call: TRBV27
d_call: .
clone_size: few
cdr3_aa: CASSPDRRYEQYF
cdr3_nt: TGTGCCAGCAGTCCCGACAGACGCTACGAGCAGTACTTC

j_call: TRBJ1-6
v_call: TRBV5-1
d_call: TRBD1
clone_size: few
cdr3_aa: CASSIQGAGNSPLHF
cdr3_nt: TGCGCCAGCAGCATCCAGGGGGCAGGTAATTCACCCCTCCACTTT

j_call: TRBJ1-2
v_call: TRBV10-3
d_call: .
clone_size: few
cdr3_aa: CAITGVRGASITYGYTF
cdr3_nt: TGTGCCATCACCGGAGTCCGGGGGGCGAGTATTACCTATGGCTACACCTTC

j_call: TRBJ2-7
v_call: TRBV7-2
d_call: TRBD1
clone_size: .
cdr3_aa: CASSIRQGWGEQYF
cdr3_nt: TGTGCCAGCAGCATACGACAGGGGTGGGGCGAGCAGTACTTC

j_call: TRBJ2-2
v_call: TRBV6-5
d_call: .
clone_size: few
cdr3_aa: CASSYGAGALTGELFF
cdr3_nt: TGTGCCAGCAGTTACGGGGCGGGGGCCCTCACCGGGGAGCTGTTTTTT

j_call: TRBJ1-2
v_call: TRBV6-1
d_call: TRBD1
clone_size: once
cdr3_aa: CASSEGMGRTGLFYGYTF
cdr3_nt: TGTGCCAGCAGTGAAGGGATGGGCCGGACAGGACTATTCTATGGCTACACCTTC

j_call: TRBJ1-1
v_call: TRBV12-5
d_call: .
clone_size: .
cdr3_aa: CASGGGTGDTEAFF
cdr3_nt: TGTGCTAGTGGTGGGGGGACGGGGGACACTGAAGCTTTCTTT

j_call: TRBJ2-1
v_call: TRBV6-5
d_call: TRBD2
clone_size: .
cdr3_aa: CASSADGGFYNEQFF
cdr3_nt: TGTGCCAGCAGTGCCGACGGGGGGTTTTACAATGAGCAGTTCTTC

j_call: TRBJ1-6
v_call: TRBV5-4
d_call: TRBD1
clone_size: .
cdr3_aa: CASSWGTGNSPLHF
cdr3_nt: TGTGCCAGCAGCTGGGGGACAGGTAATTCACCCCTCCACTTT

j_call: TRBJ1-1
v_call: TRBV7-8
d_call: TRBD1
clone_size: .
cdr3_aa: CASSLISGTGGTEAFF
cdr3_nt: TGTGCCAGCAGCTTAATATCCGGGACAGGGGGCACTGAAGCTTTCTTT

j_call: TRBJ1-2
v_call: TRBV6-5
d_call: .
clone_size: .
cdr3_aa: CASSYGGWNGYTF
cdr3_nt: TGTGCCAGCAGTTACGGCGGGTGGAATGGCTACACCTTC

j_call: TRBJ1-1
v_call: TRBV19
d_call: TRBD1
clone_size: .
cdr3_aa: CASSPTYSGQGNTEAFF
cdr3_nt: TGTGCCAGTAGTCCCACCTACTCCGGACAGGGCAACACTGAAGCTTTCTTT

j_call: TRBJ1-3
v_call: TRBV6-6
d_call: .
clone_size: .
cdr3_aa: CASSLGGDTIYF
cdr3_nt: TGTGCCAGCTCTCTGGGGGGGGACACCATATATTTT

j_call: TRBJ1-2
v_call: TRBV5-1
d_call: .
clone_size: .
cdr3_aa: CASSLAPVRRGYTF
cdr3_nt: TGCGCCAGCAGCTTGGCTCCGGTAAGGAGAGGCTACACCTTC

j_call: TRBJ2-1
v_call: TRBV10-2
d_call: TRBD2
clone_size: .
cdr3_aa: CASRVGVAGINEQFF
cdr3_nt: TGCGCCAGCAGGGTCGGAGTAGCGGGGATCAATGAGCAGTTCTTC

j_call: TRBJ1-1
v_call: TRBV5-1
d_call: TRBD1
clone_size: few
cdr3_aa: CASSLGDRGTEAFF
cdr3_nt: TGCGCCAGCAGCTTGGGGGACAGGGGGACTGAAGCTTTCTTT

j_call: TRBJ1-3
v_call: TRBV28
d_call: .
clone_size: few
cdr3_aa: CASSLGGSGNTIYF
cdr3_nt: TGTGCCAGCAGTTTGGGGGGCTCTGGAAACACCATATATTTT

j_call: TRBJ2-5
v_call: TRBV5-1
d_call: .
clone_size: .
cdr3_aa: CASSYGEETQYF
cdr3_nt: TGCGCCAGCAGCTACGGTGAAGAGACCCAGTACTTC

j_call: TRBJ2-3
v_call: TRBV4-2
d_call: .
clone_size: .
cdr3_aa: CASSQGLDRRRTDTQYF
cdr3_nt: TGTGCCAGCAGCCAAGGCCTAGACAGGAGACGCACAGATACGCAGTATTTT

j_call: TRBJ2-3
v_call: TRBV9
d_call: .
clone_size: .
cdr3_aa: CASSVAGGWGGTDTQYF
cdr3_nt: TGTGCCAGCAGCGTAGCAGGTGGTTGGGGCGGTACAGATACGCAGTATTTT

j_call: TRBJ2-5
v_call: TRBV5-6
d_call: TRBD2
clone_size: .
cdr3_aa: CASSLRAGGRETQYF
cdr3_nt: TGTGCCAGCAGCTTGCGAGCGGGGGGGCGGGAGACCCAGTACTTC

j_call: TRBJ2-7
v_call: TRBV7-2
d_call: TRBD2
clone_size: .
cdr3_aa: CASSFLAGGPSEQYF
cdr3_nt: TGTGCCAGCAGCTTCTTAGCGGGGGGGCCCTCCGAGCAGTACTTC

j_call: TRBJ2-3
v_call: TRBV13
d_call: .
clone_size: few
cdr3_aa: CASSLTGAGTDTQYF
cdr3_nt: TGTGCCAGCAGCTTAACTGGGGCCGGCACAGATACGCAGTATTTT

j_call: TRBJ1-5
v_call: TRBV19
d_call: .
clone_size: few
cdr3_aa: CASNQNMGNQPQHF
cdr3_nt: TGTGCCAGTAACCAGAATATGGGCAATCAGCCCCAGCATTTT

j_call: TRBJ2-1
v_call: TRBV7-2
d_call: .
clone_size: few
cdr3_aa: CASSLDEGSYNEQFF
cdr3_nt: TGTGCCAGCAGCTTAGACGAGGGCTCCTACAATGAGCAGTTCTTC

j_call: TRBJ2-5
v_call: TRBV6-5
d_call: TRBD2
clone_size: few
cdr3_aa: CASSYEAGGRETQYF
cdr3_nt: TGTGCCAGCAGTTACGAGGCGGGGGGCCGGGAGACCCAGTACTTC

j_call: TRBJ2-3
v_call: TRBV18
d_call: TRBD2
clone_size: .
cdr3_aa: CASSPLAGGVTDTQYF
cdr3_nt: TGTGCCAGCTCACCGCTAGCGGGGGGTGTCACAGATACGCAGTATTTT

j_call: TRBJ1-5
v_call: TRBV18
d_call: .
clone_size: few
cdr3_aa: CASSENSDQPQHF
cdr3_nt: TGTGCCAGCTCAGAAAATAGTGATCAGCCCCAGCATTTT

j_call: TRBJ1-4
v_call: TRBV5-1
d_call: .
clone_size: few
cdr3_aa: CASSLGPGGEEKLFF
cdr3_nt: TGCGCCAGCAGCTTGGGGCCCGGGGGTGAGGAAAAACTGTTTTTT

j_call: TRBJ2-3
v_call: TRBV4-3
d_call: TRBD2
clone_size: many
cdr3_aa: CASSSRPSGGSTDTQYF
cdr3_nt: TGCGCCAGCAGTTCAAGGCCTAGCGGGGGAAGCACAGATACGCAGTATTTT

j_call: TRBJ2-2
v_call: TRBV5-4
d_call: .
clone_size: .
cdr3_aa: CASSYRVGTGELFF
cdr3_nt: TGTGCCAGCAGCTACAGGGTTGGAACCGGGGAGCTGTTTTTT

j_call: TRBJ2-3
v_call: TRBV5-1
d_call: .
clone_size: few
cdr3_aa: CASSLGGMTTDTQYF
cdr3_nt: TGCGCCAGCAGCTTGGGCGGGATGACCACAGATACGCAGTATTTT

j_call: TRBJ2-5
v_call: TRBV18
d_call: TRBD2
clone_size: few
cdr3_aa: CASSLRVAGQETQYF
cdr3_nt: TGTGCCAGCTCACTCCGCGTAGCGGGCCAAGAGACCCAGTACTTC

j_call: TRBJ2-5
v_call: TRBV18
d_call: TRBD1
clone_size: .
cdr3_aa: CASSPIIGTGNQETQYF
cdr3_nt: TGTGCCAGCTCACCCATTATCGGGACAGGGAACCAAGAGACCCAGTACTTC

j_call: TRBJ2-1
v_call: TRBV29-1
d_call: .
clone_size: many
cdr3_aa: CSVDGVYNNEQFF
cdr3_nt: TGCAGCGTTGACGGGGTTTACAACAATGAGCAGTTCTTC

j_call: TRBJ1-6
v_call: TRBV6-6
d_call: .
clone_size: few
cdr3_aa: CASSFPAQGNSPLHF
cdr3_nt: TGTGCCAGCAGCTTTCCAGCCCAGGGAAATTCACCCCTCCACTTT

j_call: TRBJ2-3
v_call: TRBV7-6
d_call: TRBD2
clone_size: .
cdr3_aa: CASSLIGLAAGTDTQYF
cdr3_nt: TGTGCCAGCAGCTTAATCGGACTAGCAGCCGGCACAGATACGCAGTATTTT

j_call: TRBJ2-7
v_call: TRBV7-9
d_call: TRBD1
clone_size: once
cdr3_aa: CASSLLPGTGYEQYF
cdr3_nt: TGTGCCAGCAGCTTACTGCCCGGGACAGGGTACGAGCAGTACTTC

j_call: TRBJ1-3
v_call: TRBV18
d_call: .
clone_size: few
cdr3_aa: CASSPTDSGNTIYF
cdr3_nt: TGTGCCAGCTCACCAACTGACTCTGGAAACACCATATATTTT

j_call: TRBJ2-2
v_call: TRBV5-6
d_call: TRBD2
clone_size: .
cdr3_aa: CASSLAWGLAGNTGELFF
cdr3_nt: TGTGCCAGCAGCTTGGCCTGGGGATTAGCGGGGAACACCGGGGAGCTGTTTTTT